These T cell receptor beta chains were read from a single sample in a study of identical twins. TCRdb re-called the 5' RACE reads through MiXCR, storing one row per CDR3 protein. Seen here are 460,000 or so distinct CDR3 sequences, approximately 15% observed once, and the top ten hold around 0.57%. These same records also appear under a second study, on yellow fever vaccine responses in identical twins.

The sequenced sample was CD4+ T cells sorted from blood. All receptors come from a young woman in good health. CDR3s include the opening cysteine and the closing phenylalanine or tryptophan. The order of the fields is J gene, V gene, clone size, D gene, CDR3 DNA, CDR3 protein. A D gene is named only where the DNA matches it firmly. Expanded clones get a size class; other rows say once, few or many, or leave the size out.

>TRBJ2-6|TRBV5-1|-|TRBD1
TGCGCCAGCAGCTTGGACAGGGGAGCCAACGTCCTGACTTTC
CASSLDRGANVLTF
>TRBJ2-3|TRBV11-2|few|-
TGTGCCAGCAGCTTCGGGATAACGGCGGATACGCAGTATTTT
CASSFGITADTQYF
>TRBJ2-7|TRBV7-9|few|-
TGTGCCAGCAGCACCGCTGGGAACAGGGACCTCTACGAGCAGTACTTC
CASSTAGNRDLYEQYF
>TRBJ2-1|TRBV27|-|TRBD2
TGTGCCAGCAGCTGGCGGGAGCCCGACAATGAGCAGTTCTTC
CASSWREPDNEQFF
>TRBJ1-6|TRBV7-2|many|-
TGTGCCAGCAGCTTAGACATGGGTAGCACCCTCCACTTT
CASSLDMGSTLHF
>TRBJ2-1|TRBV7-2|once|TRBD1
TGTGCCAGCAGCTTAAGGGGGGGGACAGGGGTTGAGCAGTTCTTC
CASSLRGGTGVEQFF
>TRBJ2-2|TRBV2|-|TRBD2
TGTGCCAGCAGTGAGTTGGCGGGAGCCCCCGGGGAGCTGTTTTTT
CASSELAGAPGELFF
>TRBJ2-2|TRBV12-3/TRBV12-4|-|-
TGTGCCAGCACTCTTAGGACTAACACCGGGGAGCTGTTTTTT
CASTLRTNTGELFF
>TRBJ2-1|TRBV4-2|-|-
TGTGCCAGCAGCCAAGATCACTCCCGGCGGGAGCAGTTCTTC
CASSQDHSRREQFF
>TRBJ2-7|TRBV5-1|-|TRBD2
TGCGCCAGCAGCTTCGCACTAGCGGGGGCCTACGAGCAGTACTTC
CASSFALAGAYEQYF
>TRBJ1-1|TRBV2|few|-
TGTGCCACCCAGGGGAACCTGAACACTGAAGCTTTCTTT
CATQGNLNTEAFF
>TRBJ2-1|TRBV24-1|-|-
TGTGCCACCAGTGATTTACCCCAGGAAGGGACGGATGAGCAGTTCTTC
CATSDLPQEGTDEQFF
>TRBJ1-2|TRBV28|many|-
TGTGCCAGCAGTTCAGGACTCACCGGTGGCTACACCTTC
CASSSGLTGGYTF
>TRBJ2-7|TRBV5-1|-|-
TGCGCCAGCAGGCAGGAGCCTTTCTACGAGCAGTACTTC
CASRQEPFYEQYF
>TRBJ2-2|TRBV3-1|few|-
TGTGCCAGCAGCCGTGGCCGGGCCGGGGAGCTGTTTTTT
CASSRGRAGELFF
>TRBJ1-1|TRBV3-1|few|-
TGTGCCAGCAGCACCAACACTGAAGCTTTCTTT
CASSTNTEAFF
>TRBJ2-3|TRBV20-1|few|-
TGCAGTGCTCCCCGGACAGAGAGAACAGATACGCAGTATTTT
CSAPRTERTDTQYF
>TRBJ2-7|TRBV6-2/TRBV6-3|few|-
TGTGCCAGCAGCCGCGGTCCGGGTTCCTACGAGCAGTACTTC
CASSRGPGSYEQYF
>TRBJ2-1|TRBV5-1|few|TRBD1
TGCGCCAGCAGCTCGGGACAGCCCCACAATGAGCAGTTCTTC
CASSSGQPHNEQFF
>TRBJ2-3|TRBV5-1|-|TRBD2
TGCGCCAGCAGCTCACCGGGACTAGCGGGCACAGATACGCAGTATTTT
CASSSPGLAGTDTQYF
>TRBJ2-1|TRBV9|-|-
TGTGCCAGCAGCGGACGGGAGTTTTACAATGAGCAGTTCTTC
CASSGREFYNEQFF
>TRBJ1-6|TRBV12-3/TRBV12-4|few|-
TGTGCCAGCAGTCTAATGATGAGCTCCTATAATTCACCCCTCCACTTT
CASSLMMSSYNSPLHF
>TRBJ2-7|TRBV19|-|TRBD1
TGTGCCAGTAGTGGTCGGACAGGCCGTCCCTCCTACGAGCAGTACTTC
CASSGRTGRPSYEQYF
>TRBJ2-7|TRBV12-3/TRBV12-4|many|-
TGTGCCAGCAGTTTACTTCAGTCACCCTACGAGCAGTACTTC
CASSLLQSPYEQYF
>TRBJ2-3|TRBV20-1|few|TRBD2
TGCAGTGCTAGTCTTAGCGGGGGCACAGATACGCAGTATTTT
CSASLSGGTDTQYF
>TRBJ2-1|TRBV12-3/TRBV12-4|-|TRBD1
TGTGCCAGCAGAATAAGGACAGGGTCTTACAATGAGCAGTTCTTC
CASRIRTGSYNEQFF
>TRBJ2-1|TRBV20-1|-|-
TGCAGTGCTAGACAGGACAAGTATCCCTACAATGAGCAGTTCTTC
CSARQDKYPYNEQFF
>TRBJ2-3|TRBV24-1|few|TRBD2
TGTGCCGCAGGGACTAGCGGAGGCACAGATACGCAGTATTTT
CAAGTSGGTDTQYF
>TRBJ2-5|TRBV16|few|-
TGTGCCAGCAGCCAATACAGGACTCAGTACCAAGAGACCCAGTACTTC
CASSQYRTQYQETQYF
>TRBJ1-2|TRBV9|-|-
TGTGCCAGCAGCGGAATACCTCCGGGCACCCACCGATATGGCTACACCTTC
CASSGIPPGTHRYGYTF
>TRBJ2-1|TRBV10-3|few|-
TGTGCCAGCCTCGATACAGGGAATAATGAGCAGTTCTTC
CASLDTGNNEQFF
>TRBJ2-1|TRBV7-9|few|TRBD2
TGTGCCAGCAGCCGAGGGGACTACTCCTACAATGAGCAGTTCTTC
CASSRGDYSYNEQFF
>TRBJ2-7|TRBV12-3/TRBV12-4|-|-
TGTGCCAGCAGTTTAATTGCTAGCCACGAGCAGTACTTC
CASSLIASHEQYF
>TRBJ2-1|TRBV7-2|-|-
TGTGCCAGCAGCCGACTAGTAAATGAGCAGTTCTTC
CASSRLVNEQFF
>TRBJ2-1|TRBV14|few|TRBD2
TGTGCCAGCACCCGGACTAGCGAATCCTACAATGAGCAGTTCTTC
CASTRTSESYNEQFF
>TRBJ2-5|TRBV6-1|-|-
TGTGCCAGCATTCAGGAGGGGGGGCCCGGGGAGACCCAGTACTTC
CASIQEGGPGETQYF
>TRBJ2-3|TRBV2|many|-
TGTGCCAGCGGCAAGGACTTCACAGATACGCAGTATTTT
CASGKDFTDTQYF
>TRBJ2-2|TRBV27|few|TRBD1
TGTGCCAGCAGCCGGGACAGGGTTGTGACCGGGGAGCTGTTTTTT
CASSRDRVVTGELFF
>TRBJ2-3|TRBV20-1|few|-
TGCAGTGCTAGAGATCCCAGGGGGGCAGATACGCAGTATTTT
CSARDPRGADTQYF
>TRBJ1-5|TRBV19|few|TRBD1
TGTGCCAGTAGTAAAGGGGACAGGCAGCCCCAGCATTTT
CASSKGDRQPQHF
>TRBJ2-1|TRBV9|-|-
TGTGCCAGCAGCCCGAGTGGACTCCCGGCCAATGAGCAGTTCTTC
CASSPSGLPANEQFF
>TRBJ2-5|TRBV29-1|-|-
TGCAGCGCTATCAGTCCCCGGGGGTTGGTAGAGACCCAGTACTTC
CSAISPRGLVETQYF
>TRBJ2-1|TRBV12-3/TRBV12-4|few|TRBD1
TGTGCCAGCAGTCTATCCGGGACAGGCATCTCCTACAATGAGCAGTTCTTC
CASSLSGTGISYNEQFF
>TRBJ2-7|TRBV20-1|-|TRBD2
TGCAGTGCTAGAGAAGCGGGAGCCTCCTACGAGCTGTACTTC
CSAREAGASYELYF
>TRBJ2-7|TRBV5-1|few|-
TGCGCCAGCAGCCAGCGATCTGGTGGGTTGGGTTACGAGCAGTACTTC
CASSQRSGGLGYEQYF